This TCR beta chain was retrieved from a study of blood T cell repertoires in COVID-19. Germline CDR1 and CDR2: SGHDN and FVKESK. The CDR3 length is 17 residues. Trimming cost V 3 bases and J 0 bases, with 12 bases left between them. The assay was immunoSEQ multiplex PCR, and TCRdb's table has in-frame clones only and misses some. The data hold 410,000 or so clones, with 75% to 90% observed a single time. This TCR derives from a woman in her forties with COVID-19, enrolled during active disease. Sequencing input: peripheral blood. V gene TRBV14 combines with J gene TRBJ1-6; D perhaps matches TRBD1 (6 bases). Here the CDR3 DNA reads TGTGCCAGCAGCCACGGACAGTTCCCCTCCTATAATTCACCCCTCCACTTT. Translation gives CASSHGQFPSYNSPLHF.